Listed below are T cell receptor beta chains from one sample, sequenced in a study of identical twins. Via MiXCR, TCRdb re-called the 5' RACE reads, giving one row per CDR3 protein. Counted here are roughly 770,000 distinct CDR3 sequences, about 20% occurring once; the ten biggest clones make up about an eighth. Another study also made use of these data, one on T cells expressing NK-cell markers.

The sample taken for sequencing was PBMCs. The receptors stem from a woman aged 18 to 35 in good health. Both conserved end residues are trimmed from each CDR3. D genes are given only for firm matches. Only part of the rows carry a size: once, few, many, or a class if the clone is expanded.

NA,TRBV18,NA,ASSLTTALPSEQY
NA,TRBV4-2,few,ASSQALNEKLF
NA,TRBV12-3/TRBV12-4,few,ASSLGGVWETQY
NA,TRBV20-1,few,SASNSGSKWNGYT
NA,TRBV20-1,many,SARGPRGELNYGYT
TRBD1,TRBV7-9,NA,ASSAGTANTDTQY
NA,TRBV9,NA,ASSVGSGANVLT
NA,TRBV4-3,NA,ASSRSAGGTYEQY
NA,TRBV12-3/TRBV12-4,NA,ASTRQRGEKLF
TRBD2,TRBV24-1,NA,ATSERGGPDEQF
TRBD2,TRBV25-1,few,ASSEWEREGEQF
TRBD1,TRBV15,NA,ATSRGDRGSNEKLF
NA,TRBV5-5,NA,ASSLVIITNTQY
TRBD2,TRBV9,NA,ASSAAPGPGLAGDTQY
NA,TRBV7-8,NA,ASSLSRVARGGGGYT
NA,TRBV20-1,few,SASPPGKDGGYT
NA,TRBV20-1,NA,SAREQINYGYT
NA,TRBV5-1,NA,ASSVTRVETEAF
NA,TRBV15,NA,ATSGSGLSGELF
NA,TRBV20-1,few,SAPHSGAKEQY
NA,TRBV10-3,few,AIRMQEYTEAF